This T cell receptor (beta chain) was sequenced for a study of T cell responses to AZD1222 COVID-19 vaccine. Findings of the study overall: Sampling captured repertoires only after the peak T cell response. A mostly white British donor set with more females was recruited, and clonal diversity was possibly underestimated.

Germline CDR1 KGHSH, CDR2 LQKENI. The CDR3 totals 14 residues. V dropped 3 bases and J dropped 5 bases, with 10 bases sitting between them. Only in-frame clones appear in the TCRdb table, and some are missing; sequencing was by immunoSEQ multiplex PCR. Of approximately 160,000 clones in the sample, 90% to 95% were seen once. On this clone: The antigen is not known.

The rearrangement uses TRBV18 and TRBJ2-2; tentatively, D is TRBD1 (6 bases). This receptor was taken from an adult who received the AZD1222 COVID-19 vaccine. Sample: peripheral blood, taken 28 days after the second AZD1222 dose. The CDR3 region is CASSPFRGTGELFF. The CDR3 nucleotides are TGTGCCAGCTCACCTTTCAGGGGAACCGGGGAGCTGTTTTTT.